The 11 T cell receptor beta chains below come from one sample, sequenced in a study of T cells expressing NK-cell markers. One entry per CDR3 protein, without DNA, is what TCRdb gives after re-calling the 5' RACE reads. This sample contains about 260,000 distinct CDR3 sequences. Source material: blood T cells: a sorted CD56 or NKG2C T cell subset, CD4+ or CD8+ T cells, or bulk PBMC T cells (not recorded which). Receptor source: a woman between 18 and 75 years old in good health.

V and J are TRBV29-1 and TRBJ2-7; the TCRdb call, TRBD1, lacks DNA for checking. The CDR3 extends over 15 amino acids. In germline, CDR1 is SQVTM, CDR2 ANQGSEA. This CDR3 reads CSAERGDGSSYEQYF.

CDR3: CASGLIQGATNEKLFF. The chain recombines TRBV12-5 with TRBJ1-4; with no DNA, the TCRdb D assignment of TRBD1 cannot be verified. The CDR3 extends over 16 amino acids. Germline CDR1 LGHNT, CDR2 FRNRAP.

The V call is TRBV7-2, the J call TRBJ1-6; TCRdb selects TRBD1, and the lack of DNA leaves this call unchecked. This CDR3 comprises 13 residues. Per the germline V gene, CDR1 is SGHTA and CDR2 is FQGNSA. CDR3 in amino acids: CASSLEGRGPLHF.

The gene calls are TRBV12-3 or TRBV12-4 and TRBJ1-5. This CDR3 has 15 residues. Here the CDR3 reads CASSTMRDGNQPQHF.

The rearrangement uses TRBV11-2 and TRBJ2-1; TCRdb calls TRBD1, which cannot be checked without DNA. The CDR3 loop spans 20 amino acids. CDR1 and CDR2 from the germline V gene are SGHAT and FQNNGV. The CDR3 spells CASSRPPLFSRGKTYNEQFF.

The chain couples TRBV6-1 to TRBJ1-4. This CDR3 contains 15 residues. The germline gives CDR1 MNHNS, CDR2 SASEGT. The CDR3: CASRSRTSRGEKLFF.

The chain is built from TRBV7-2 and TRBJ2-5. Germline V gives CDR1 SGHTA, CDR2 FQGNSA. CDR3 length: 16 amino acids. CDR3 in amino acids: CASSLERLIKVETQYF.

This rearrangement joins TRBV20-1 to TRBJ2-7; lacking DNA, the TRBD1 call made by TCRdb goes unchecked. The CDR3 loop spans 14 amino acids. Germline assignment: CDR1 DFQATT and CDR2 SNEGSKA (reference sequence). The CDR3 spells CSAKPGRSSYEQYF.

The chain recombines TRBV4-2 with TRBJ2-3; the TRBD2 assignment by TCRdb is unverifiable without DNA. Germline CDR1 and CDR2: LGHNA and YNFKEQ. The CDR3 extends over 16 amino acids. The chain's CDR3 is CASSQDASGGSDTQYF.

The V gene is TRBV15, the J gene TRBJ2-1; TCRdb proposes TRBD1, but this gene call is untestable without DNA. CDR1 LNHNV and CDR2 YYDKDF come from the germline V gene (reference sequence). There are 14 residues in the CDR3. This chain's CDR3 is CATSRGGSYNEQFF. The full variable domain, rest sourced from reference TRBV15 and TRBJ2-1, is DAMVIQNPRYQVTQFGKPVTLSCSQTLNHNVMYWYQQKSSQAPKLLFHYYDKDFNNEADTPDNFQSRRPNTSFCFLDIRSPGLGDTAMYLCATSRGGSYNEQFFGPGTRLTVL.

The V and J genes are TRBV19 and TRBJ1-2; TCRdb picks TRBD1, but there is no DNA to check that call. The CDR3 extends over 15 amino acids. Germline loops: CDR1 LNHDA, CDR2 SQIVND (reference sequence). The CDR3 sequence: CASSPGTGHHYGYTF.